These 23 T cell receptor beta chains came from one sample sequenced in a study of blood T cell repertoires in COVID-19. Generated by immunoSEQ multiplex PCR, the TCRdb table keeps only in-frame clones and is missing some. Here the sample spans 95,000 or so clones, approximately 86% being singletons. The sample was peripheral blood. The receptors shown here come from a man aged 80 or over with active or convalescent COVID-19.

This chain connects TRBV6-2 or TRBV6-3 to TRBJ2-1, with D possibly matching TRBD2 (6 bases). The V and J ends lost 4 bases and 7 bases respectively, with 17 bases between them. Germline CDR1 MNHEY, CDR2 SVGEGT. The CDR3 loop spans 15 amino acids. CDR3 amino acids: CASSSGTLGGNEQFF. CDR3 bases: TGTGCCAGCAGTTCCGGGACGTTGGGGGGAAATGAGCAGTTCTTC.

The chain employs TRBV18 and TRBJ2-7, with TRBD2 matching 10 bases. Losses at the gene ends were 6 bases for V and 5 bases for J; bases not matched to a gene: 10. The germline V gene encodes CDR1 KGHSH and CDR2 LQKENI. The CDR3 is made up of 15 amino acids. The CDR3 loop is CASSRSSGRSDEQYF. In DNA form, the CDR3 reads TGTGCCAGCTCTCGAAGTAGCGGGAGGAGCGACGAGCAGTACTTC.

The chain carries TRBV25-1 and TRBJ1-4, with D unclear. Trimming removed 3 bases at V and 8 bases at J, with 10 bases between. There are 13 residues in the CDR3. Looked up from germline, CDR1 is MGHDK and CDR2 is SYGVNS. This chain's CDR3 is CASSDRWREKLFF. CDR3 nucleotides: TGTGCCAGCAGTGACCGGTGGAGGGAAAAACTGTTTTTT. Variable domain in full (rest from reference TRBV25-1 and TRBJ1-4): EADIYQTPRYLVIGTGKKITLECSQTMGHDKMYWYQQDPGMELHLIHYSYGVNSTEKGDLSSESTVSRIRTEHFPLTLESARPSHTSQYLCASSDRWREKLFFGSGTQLSVL.

This chain joins TRBV19 and TRBJ2-1, with TRBD1 as a possible D gene (5 bases). Germline V gene data show CDR1 as LNHDA and CDR2 as SQIVND (reference sequence). This CDR3 is built from 13 residues. Trimming removed 4 bases from V and 9 bases from J, with 13 bases in between. Here the CDR3 DNA reads TGTGCCAGTAGTACGGGCAGGGCGGCTGAGCAGTTCTTC. This sequence encodes CASSTGRAAEQFF. Full variable domain (remainder filled in from reference TRBV19 and TRBJ2-1): DGGITQSPKYLFRKEGQNVTLSCEQNLNHDAMYWYRQDPGQGLRLIYYSQIVNDFQKGDIAEGYSVSREKKESFPLTVTSAQKNPTAFYLCASSTGRAAEQFFGPGTRLTVL.

The V gene is TRBV3-1 (or the pseudogene TRBV3-2), the J gene TRBJ2-7, with TRBD2 matching over 9 bases. The germline CDR1 and CDR2 sequences are LGHDT and YNNKEL (reference sequence). The CDR3 consists of 19 residues. J gave up 4 bases and V 0 bases, and 16 bases lay outside the gene matches. The CDR3 DNA reads as TGTGCCAGCAGCCAAGATACTTTCGTCGTAGCGGGAGTGGGGTACGAGCAGTACTTC. Its translation is CASSQDTFVVAGVGYEQYF.

The chain couples TRBV28 to TRBJ1-3; no reliable D call. This CDR3 is built from 16 residues. With 1 base removed from V and 0 bases from J, the gap between germline ends came to 10 bases. Germline loops: CDR1 MDHEN, CDR2 SYDVKM. In DNA, the CDR3 is TGTGCCAGCAGTTTATCCCCGCAGATCTCTGGAAACACCATATATTTT. It encodes CASSLSPQISGNTIYF.

The rearrangement joins TRBV4-3 to TRBJ2-5, with 7 bases matching TRBD2. The CDR3 has 14 amino acids. With 1 base clipped from V and 2 bases from J, the junction kept 1 base outside the gene matches. The germline V gene encodes CDR1 LGHNA and CDR2 YSLEER. The CDR3 DNA follows: TGCGCCAGCAGCCAAGGACTAGCTCAAGAGACCCAGTACTTC. Translation: CASSQGLAQETQYF.

CDR3 region: CASSLFEASGPQHF. The CDR3 DNA is TGTGCCAGCAGCTTGTTTGAGGCTAGCGGGCCCCAGCATTTT. This chain joins TRBV5-8 and TRBJ1-5; D call uncertain. CDR1 and CDR2 (germline): SGHTS, YDEGEE. Trimming left V 1 base short and J 9 bases short, with 14 bases between. The CDR3 is 14 residues long.

CDR3 bases: TGTGCCAGCAGCCCTGGGACAGGTGGTCAGCCCCAGCATTTT. It specifies CASSPGTGGQPQHF. The chain is built from TRBV7-6 and TRBJ1-5; TRBD1 aligns across 8 bases. V trimming: 5 bases; J trimming: 6 bases; junction bases outside the gene matches: 6. The CDR3 length is 14 residues. Germline V CDR1 and CDR2: SGHVS, FNYEAQ.

This clone was counted a few times. V usage is TRBV18 and J usage is TRBJ1-1; D is unclear. The CDR3 has 14 residues. The V end was cut by 3 bases, the J end by 7 bases, with 15 bases between. CDR1 and CDR2 from the germline V gene are KGHSH and LQKENI. CDR3 protein: CASSPSARILEAFF. In nucleotides, the CDR3 is TGTGCCAGCTCACCGTCCGCCAGGATCCTTGAAGCTTTCTTT.

The rearrangement links TRBV6-5 to TRBJ2-2; 10 bases fit TRBD2. The V gene's germline CDR1 is MNHEY and CDR2 SVGAGI. The CDR3 is 14 residues long. V shed 7 bases, J shed 4 bases, and the junction held 3 bases outside the gene matches. Written as DNA, the CDR3 is TGTGCCAGCACCCGGACTAGCGGCACCGGGGAGCTGTTTTTT. This gives the protein CASTRTSGTGELFF.

The rearrangement links TRBV24-1 to TRBJ1-2; weak D call: TRBD1 (5 bases). The germline V gene has CDR1 KGHDR and CDR2 SFDVKD. The CDR3 runs 15 residues. V gave up 5 bases and J gave up 2 bases, with 14 bases separating them. The CDR3 spells CATSGSMGLNYGYTF. The CDR3 nucleotides are TGTGCCACCAGTGGCTCAATGGGGCTGAACTATGGCTACACCTTC.

The rearrangement links TRBV15 to TRBJ2-7, with 11 bases aligning to TRBD1. J was trimmed by 3 bases and V by 5 bases; bases with no gene match: 6. The germline V gene has CDR1 LNHNV and CDR2 YYDKDF (reference sequence). The CDR3 sequence is 15 residues long. This chain's CDR3 is CATSGTGTGGYEQYF. The DNA of the CDR3 is TGTGCCACCAGCGGCACCGGGACAGGGGGCTACGAGCAGTACTTC.

V and J are TRBV30 and TRBJ1-1; D is unresolved. The V end was cut by 4 bases, the J end by 7 bases, with 13 bases between. Germline CDR1 GTSNPN, CDR2 SVGIG (reference sequence). This CDR3 is built from 12 residues. CDR3: CAWNPGGYEAFF. In nucleotides, the CDR3 is TGTGCCTGGAACCCCGGCGGCTATGAAGCTTTCTTT.

This rearrangement joins TRBV30 to TRBJ2-1, with 9 bases fitting TRBD2. The CDR3 has 16 residues. CDR1 is GTSNPN, CDR2 SVGIG, per germline (reference sequence). J was trimmed by 7 bases and V by 3 bases; bases with no gene match: 13. The CDR3 loop is CAWSRGFGSGRNEQFF. The CDR3 DNA reads TGTGCCTGGAGCCGTGGTTTTGGTAGCGGGAGAAATGAGCAGTTCTTC.

This sequence joins TRBV7-2 and TRBJ2-1, with 13 bases matching TRBD2. The germline V gene has CDR1 SGHTA and CDR2 FQGNSA. The CDR3 totals 16 residues. V trimming: 5 bases; J trimming: 9 bases; junction bases outside the gene matches: 10. CDR3 sequence: CASSAAGLAGVSEQFF. As DNA, the CDR3 is TGTGCCAGCAGCGCCGCAGGACTAGCGGGAGTGTCTGAGCAGTTCTTC.

Remarks on this clone: The junction and the germline gene differ at one end; a read error may be behind it. This chain connects TRBV14 to TRBJ2-7, with D perhaps TRBD1 (6 bases). Germline V lookup: CDR1 SGHDN, CDR2 FVKESK. There are 11 residues in the CDR3. This CDR3 reads CASSQMDSWFF. CDR3 DNA: TGTGCCAGCAGCCAAATGGACAGTTGGTTCTTC.

This clone was observed a few times. The J gene is TRBJ1-1, the V gene TRBV6-2 or TRBV6-3; 8 bases are shared with TRBD1. This CDR3 contains 14 residues. In germline, CDR1 is MNHEY, CDR2 SVGEGT. Losses at the gene ends were 6 bases for V and 3 bases for J; bases not matched to a gene: 6. The CDR3 coding sequence is TGTGCCAGCAGCCTTGGACAGGGATACACTGAAGCTTTCTTT. Its translation is CASSLGQGYTEAFF.

The chain joins TRBV5-4 to TRBJ2-7; a possible D gene is TRBD1 (5 bases). The V gene's germline CDR1 is SGHNT and CDR2 YYREEE (reference sequence). Trimming shortened V by 0 bases and J by 0 bases, and 10 bases separated the two germline ends. The CDR3 length is 15 residues. Here the CDR3 reads CASSLGMDTSYEQYF. The CDR3 region has the DNA TGTGCCAGCAGCTTGGGTATGGACACCTCCTACGAGCAGTACTTC.

This clone appeared once. The chain carries TRBV3-1 (or the pseudogene TRBV3-2) and TRBJ1-3, with unresolved D. V was trimmed by 0 bases and J by 0 bases, leaving 9 bases between them. Germline loops: CDR1 LGHDT, CDR2 YNNKEL (reference sequence). The CDR3 loop spans 16 amino acids. The chain's CDR3 is CASSQDVRSSGNTIYF. CDR3 bases: TGTGCCAGCAGCCAAGATGTGAGGAGCTCTGGAAACACCATATATTTT.

The J gene is TRBJ1-1, the V gene TRBV28, with 9 nucleotides matching TRBD1. The CDR3 totals 15 residues. Trimming removed 5 bases from V and 4 bases from J; junction bases left unmatched: 8. The V gene's germline CDR1 is MDHEN and CDR2 SYDVKM. CDR3 region: CASSLPGQGPTEAFF. CDR3 nucleotides: TGTGCCAGCAGTCTCCCGGGACAGGGCCCCACTGAAGCTTTCTTT.

This chain's CDR3 is CASSLGTVTADTQYF. CDR3 coding DNA: TGTGCCAGCAGCTTGGGGACAGTCACGGCAGATACGCAGTATTTT. The chain uses TRBV11-3 and TRBJ2-3, with 7 bases matching TRBD1. CDR3 length equals 15 residues. The ends lost 3 bases at V and 4 bases at J; junction bases unmatched: 7. Germline CDR1 and CDR2: SGHNT and YENEEA. The variable domain in full, with the rest retrieved from reference TRBV11-3 and TRBJ2-3, is EAGVVQSPRYKIIEKKQPVAFWCNPISGHNTLYWYLQNLGQGPELLIRYENEEAVDDSQLPKDRFSAERLKGVDSTLKIQPAELGDSAVYLCASSLGTVTADTQYFGPGTRLTVL.

Here the CDR3 reads CASSVGGLAGADTQYF. The CDR3 nucleotides read TGTGCCAGCAGCGTAGGGGGACTAGCGGGGGCAGATACGCAGTATTTT. The rearrangement uses TRBV7-2 and TRBJ2-3; 14 positions match TRBD2. This CDR3 region has 16 residues. Germline CDR1 is SGHTA and CDR2 is FQGNSA. With 5 bases clipped from V and 4 bases from J, the junction kept 5 bases outside the gene matches.